This T cell receptor (beta chain) was retrieved from a study of immune cell composition in non-small cell lung cancer. The study's findings and limits: Tumour TCR-beta clonality showed no significant link to smoking pack-years.

Comments on this clone: Antigen: not known.

This CDR3 region has 14 residues. The germline V and J ends were trimmed by 4 bases and 3 bases, with 13 bases remaining between them. Per germline, CDR1 SGHNT and CDR2 YYREEE (reference sequence). Profiling relied on immunoSEQ multiplex PCR, and the TCRdb table lists in-frame clones only, not all of them. The table records 2,500 to 3,500 clones, about 78% of them present only once. Frozen unsorted single-cell suspensions supplied the genomic DNA. Sample: lung tumor tissue. This TCR was recovered from a human donor with non-small cell lung cancer. This chain uses TRBV5-4 with TRBJ1-1; D is undetermined. The CDR3 loop reads CASSPQSQYTEAFF. The CDR3 region has the DNA TGTGCCAGCAGCCCGCAATCACAGTACACTGAAGCTTTCTTT. The complete variable domain, with remaining parts taken from reference TRBV5-4 and TRBJ1-1, reads ETGVTQSPTHLIKTRGQQVTLRCSSQSGHNTVSWYQQALGQGPQFIFQYYREEENGRGNFPPRFSGLQFPNYSSELNVNALELDDSALYLCASSPQSQYTEAFFGQGTRLTVV.